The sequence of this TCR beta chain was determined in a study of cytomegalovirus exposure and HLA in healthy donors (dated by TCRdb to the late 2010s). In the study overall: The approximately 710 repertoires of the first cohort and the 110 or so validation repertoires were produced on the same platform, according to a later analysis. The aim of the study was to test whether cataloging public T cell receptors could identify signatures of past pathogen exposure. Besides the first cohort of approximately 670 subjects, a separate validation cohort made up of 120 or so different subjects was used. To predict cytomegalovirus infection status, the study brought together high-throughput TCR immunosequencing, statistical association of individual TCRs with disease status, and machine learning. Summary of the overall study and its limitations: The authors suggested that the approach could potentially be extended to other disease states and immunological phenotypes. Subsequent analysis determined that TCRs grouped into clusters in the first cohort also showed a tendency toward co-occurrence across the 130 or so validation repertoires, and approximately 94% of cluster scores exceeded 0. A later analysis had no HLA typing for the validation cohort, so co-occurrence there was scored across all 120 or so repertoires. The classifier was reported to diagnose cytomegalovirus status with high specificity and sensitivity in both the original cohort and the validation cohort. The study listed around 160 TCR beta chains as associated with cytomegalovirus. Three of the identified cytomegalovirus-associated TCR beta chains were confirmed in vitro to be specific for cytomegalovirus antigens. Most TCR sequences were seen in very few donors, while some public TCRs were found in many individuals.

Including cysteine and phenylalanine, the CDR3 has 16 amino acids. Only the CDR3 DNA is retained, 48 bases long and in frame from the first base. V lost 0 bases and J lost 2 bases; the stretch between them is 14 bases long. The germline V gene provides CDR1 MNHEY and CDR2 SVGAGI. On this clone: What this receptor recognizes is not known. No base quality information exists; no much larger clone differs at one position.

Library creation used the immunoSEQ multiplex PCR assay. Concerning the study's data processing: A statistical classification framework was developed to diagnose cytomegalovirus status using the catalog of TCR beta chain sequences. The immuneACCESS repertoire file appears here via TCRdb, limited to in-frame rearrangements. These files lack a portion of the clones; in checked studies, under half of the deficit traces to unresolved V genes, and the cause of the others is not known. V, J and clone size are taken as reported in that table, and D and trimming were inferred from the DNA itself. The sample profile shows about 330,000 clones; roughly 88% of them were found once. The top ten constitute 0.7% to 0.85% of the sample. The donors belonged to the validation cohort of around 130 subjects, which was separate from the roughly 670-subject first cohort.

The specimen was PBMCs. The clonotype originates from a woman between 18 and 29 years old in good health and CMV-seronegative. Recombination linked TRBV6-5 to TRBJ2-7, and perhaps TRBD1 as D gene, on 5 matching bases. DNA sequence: TGTGCCAGCAGTTACTCCAAAGACAGAAACCCCTACGAGCAGTACTTC. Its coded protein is CASSYSKDRNPYEQYF.